The 20 T cell receptor beta chains given below trace back to one sample, sequenced in a study of OX40 agonist ivuxolimab in advanced cancers. TCRdb keeps only in-frame clones here, not all; method: immunoSEQ multiplex PCR. Of tens of thousands of clones in the sample, 87% were seen once. The material was CD4+ or CD8+ T cells sorted from blood, obtained in a trial of the OX40 agonist ivuxolimab. All receptors derive from an adult with an advanced solid tumor such as melanoma, head and neck, liver or kidney cancer.

This clone was picked up one time. V and J are TRBV5-4 and TRBJ2-2; tentative D call: TRBD1 (5 bases). The CDR3 has 14 residues. V shed 0 bases and J shed 7 bases, with 10 bases lying between them. The germline CDR1 and CDR2 sequences are SGHNT and YYREEE (reference sequence). CDR3 sequence: CASSLDRRSGELFF. CDR3 nucleotides: TGTGCCAGCAGCTTGGACAGGCGGAGCGGGGAGCTGTTTTTT.

This rearrangement joins TRBV2 to TRBJ1-2, with a possible D match to TRBD1 (6 bases). This CDR3 comprises 14 residues. With 3 bases removed from V and 4 bases from J, the gap between germline ends came to 12 bases. Per germline, CDR1 SNHLY and CDR2 FYNNEI. The CDR3 region has the DNA TGTGCCAGCAGTGAGAGGGAAGGGGGCTATGGCTACACCTTC. Protein product: CASSEREGGYGYTF.

This chain connects TRBV5-5 to TRBJ2-3, with D maybe TRBD2 (6 bases). The CDR3 has 15 amino acids. V lost 2 bases, J lost 0 bases, and 10 bases lay in between. Germline assignment: CDR1 SGHKS and CDR2 YYEKEE (reference sequence). CDR3 in DNA: TGTGCCAGCAGCTTCGGGGGATCTAGCACAGATACGCAGTATTTT. Encoded protein: CASSFGGSSTDTQYF.

The chain carries TRBV10-3 and TRBJ2-1, with TRBD2 identical over 8 bases. There are 14 residues in the CDR3. Per germline, CDR1 ENHRY and CDR2 SYGVKD. J gave up 4 bases and V 10 bases, and 9 bases lay outside the gene matches. DNA of the CDR3: TGTGCCACCCGGGTTAGCGGGGATTACAATGAGCAGTTCTTC. Residues: CATRVSGDYNEQFF.

The genes are TRBV7-6 and TRBJ1-4; a possible D gene is TRBD1 (6 bases). Germline V gene sequence: CDR1 SGHVS, CDR2 FNYEAQ. The CDR3 spans 14 residues. Trimming cost V 5 bases and J 7 bases, with 14 bases left between them. Here the CDR3 DNA reads TGTGCCAGCAGCGCGAGGGGGTCCTTTGAAAAACTGTTTTTT. Amino acid sequence: CASSARGSFEKLFF. The full variable domain, its missing parts supplied by reference TRBV7-6 and TRBJ1-4, is GAGVSQSPRYKVTKRGQDVALRCDPISGHVSLYWYRQALGQGPEFLTYFNYEAQQDKSGLPNDRFSAERPEGSISTLTIQRTEQRDSAMYRCASSARGSFEKLFFGSGTQLSVL.

The rearrangement links TRBV7-9 to TRBJ2-6; 12 bases are a match to TRBD1. CDR3 length: 19 amino acids. Per the germline V gene, CDR1 is SEHNR and CDR2 is FQNEAQ (reference sequence). Trimming took 3 bases from V and 4 from J; bases not matched to a gene: 10. The CDR3 is CASSLNLGTGGSGANVLTF. The CDR3 DNA reads TGTGCCAGCAGCTTGAATCTCGGGACAGGGGGCTCAGGGGCCAACGTCCTGACTTTC.

The J gene is TRBJ1-5, the V gene TRBV4-2, with 8 nucleotides matching TRBD1. Trimming took 3 bases from V and 2 from J; bases not matched to a gene: 9. Germline V lookup: CDR1 LGHNA, CDR2 YNFKEQ. The CDR3 runs 17 residues. As DNA, the CDR3 is TGTGCCAGCAGCCAGGGGCAGGGACAGGTGCGCAATCAGCCCCAGCATTTT. This sequence encodes CASSQGQGQVRNQPQHF.

The chain is built from TRBV5-1 and TRBJ2-5, with 7 bases aligning to TRBD2. CDR3 size: 15 residues. The V and J ends lost 4 bases and 1 base, in that order; junction bases with no gene match: 7. Germline CDR1 SGHRS, CDR2 YFSETQ. The CDR3 nucleotides are TGCGCCAGCAGCGGCCAAGCGGGGTCCCAAGAGACCCAGTACTTC. The encoded protein is CASSGQAGSQETQYF.

The chain uses TRBV2 and TRBJ2-7; 10 nucleotides match TRBD1. Germline values: CDR1 SNHLY, CDR2 FYNNEI. The CDR3 sequence is 14 residues long. Trimming at V came to 5 bases and at J to 8 bases, leaving 9 bases not matched to a gene. CDR3 sequence reads: CASSTGTGEIKQYF. For the CDR3, the DNA is TGTGCCAGCAGTACCGGGACAGGGGAAATTAAGCAGTACTTC.

The chain carries TRBV28 and TRBJ2-6, with D perhaps matching TRBD1 (5 bases). Germline CDR1 reads MDHEN; CDR2 reads SYDVKM. The germline V and J ends were trimmed by 8 bases and 0 bases, with 8 bases remaining between them. This CDR3 is built from 14 residues. CDR3 DNA: TGTGCCAGCTTTGACAGCTCTGGGGCCAACGTCCTGACTTTC. This encodes CASFDSSGANVLTF.

The chain couples TRBV6-5 to TRBJ2-2; D is undetermined. Germline CDR1 is MNHEY and CDR2 is SVGAGI. V shed 5 bases and J shed 2 bases, with 6 bases lying between them. The CDR3 sequence is 13 residues long. The CDR3 DNA sequence: TGTGCCAGCAGTGACACAAACACCGGGGAGCTGTTTTTT. This sequence encodes CASSDTNTGELFF.

The rearrangement links TRBV6-5 to TRBJ2-7; TRBD1 matches 8 bases. Germline V gives CDR1 MNHEY, CDR2 SVGAGI. This CDR3 has 14 amino acids. Trimming removed 3 bases from V and 3 bases from J; junction bases left unmatched: 4. The CDR3: CASSYLQGDYEQYF. The CDR3 DNA sequence: TGTGCCAGCAGTTATCTACAGGGGGACTACGAGCAGTACTTC.

J is TRBJ2-3 and V is TRBV18, with D possibly TRBD2 on 6 matching bases. V lost 1 base and J lost 2, with 13 bases in between. CDR3 length equals 16 residues. From germline, CDR1 is KGHSH and CDR2 LQKENI. The CDR3 spells CASSPRSTGDTDTQYF. CDR3 DNA sequence: TGTGCCAGCTCACCACGGTCGACGGGGGACACAGATACGCAGTATTTT.

V usage is TRBV19 and J usage is TRBJ2-2; the D gene is possibly TRBD2 (5 bases). CDR3 length equals 14 residues. Germline V lookup: CDR1 LNHDA, CDR2 SQIVND (reference sequence). The CDR3 here is CAIPSGTNTGELFF. CDR3 DNA: TGTGCAATCCCCAGCGGTACGAACACCGGGGAGCTGTTTTTT.

V is TRBV2 and J is TRBJ2-5, with 9 positions matching TRBD1. The J segment lost 5 bases and the V segment lost 6 bases, leaving 10 bases of the junction unmatched. Germline V gene lookup returns CDR1 SNHLY and CDR2 FYNNEI. The CDR3 runs to 15 residues. The CDR3 spells CASSADRGRRETQYF. The CDR3 coding sequence is TGTGCCAGCAGCGCGGACAGGGGAAGGAGGGAGACCCAGTACTTC.

The rearrangement links TRBV27 to TRBJ2-1; 12 bases fit TRBD2. The CDR3 runs to 18 residues. Germline CDR1 is MNHEY and CDR2 is SMNVEV (reference sequence). The V segment lost 7 bases and the J segment 2 bases; nucleotides outside the gene matches: 12. CDR3 protein: CASTSRTSGVGTYNEQFF. Here the CDR3 DNA reads TGTGCCAGCACCTCCCGGACTAGCGGGGTAGGAACCTACAATGAGCAGTTCTTC.

This chain connects TRBV5-1 to TRBJ2-3; D uncertain. Trimming took 0 bases from V and 4 from J, leaving 12 bases between them. CDR3 length equals 15 residues. Germline V gene data show CDR1 as SGHRS and CDR2 as YFSETQ. The CDR3 reads CASSLVWGSADTQYF. CDR3 bases: TGCGCCAGCAGCTTGGTGTGGGGTTCGGCAGATACGCAGTATTTT.

V and J are TRBV27 and TRBJ1-6, with a possible D match to TRBD1 (5 bases). CDR3 length: 14 amino acids. Germline V gives CDR1 MNHEY, CDR2 SMNVEV (reference sequence). V was trimmed by 2 bases and J by 8 bases, leaving 10 bases between them. The DNA of the CDR3 is TGTGCCAGCAGTTTAGGGCAGGGTTATTCACCCCTCCACTTT. It specifies CASSLGQGYSPLHF.

The chain uses TRBV9 and TRBJ1-2; D perhaps matches TRBD1 (5 bases). Trimming shortened V by 0 bases and J by 8 bases, and 14 bases separated the two germline ends. This CDR3 has 14 amino acids. Germline values: CDR1 SGDLS, CDR2 YYNGEE. The CDR3 DNA is TGTGCCAGCAGCGTAGCTTTTCAGGGAGTCGGCTACACCTTC. Encoded protein: CASSVAFQGVGYTF.

V and J are TRBV19 and TRBJ2-1; 10 nucleotides line up with TRBD1. J was trimmed by 3 bases and V by 7 bases; bases with no gene match: 9. Germline CDR1 LNHDA, CDR2 SQIVND (reference sequence). This CDR3 has 16 residues. CDR3 sequence reads: CASTQSGQGVYNEQFF. In DNA form, the CDR3 reads TGTGCCAGTACCCAAAGCGGACAGGGGGTCTACAATGAGCAGTTCTTC. The variable domain in full, completed from reference TRBV19 and TRBJ2-1, reads DGGITQSPKYLFRKEGQNVTLSCEQNLNHDAMYWYRQDPGQGLRLIYYSQIVNDFQKGDIAEGYSVSREKKESFPLTVTSAQKNPTAFYLCASTQSGQGVYNEQFFGPGTRLTVL.